Below, one TCR beta chain is given with its context. Treatment here: about 20 received Ad26.COV2.S at low or high dose, single or two shots; a few received placebo; per-sample allocation not given. Samples were taken on day 63 after the first vaccine or placebo injection. The data were taken from a study of Ad26.COV2.S vaccination and SARS-CoV-2 variants. Study as a whole: Among those in the COV1001 Ad26.COV2.S trial arm was the donor.

The V end lost 1 base, the J end lost 5 bases, and 8 bases lay between the germline ends. Germline CDR1 is SNHLY and CDR2 is FYNNEI. The CDR3 contains 14 residues. Assay used: immunoSEQ multiplex PCR; TCRdb lists only in-frame clones, some missing. The sample contains about 380,000 clones, roughly 80% of which appear only once. This chain joins TRBV2 and TRBJ2-2; D possibly uses TRBD1 or TRBD2 (6 bases each). The origin of this receptor is a person between 18 and 65 years old who received the Ad26.COV2.S COVID-19 vaccine or a placebo. Here the sequenced sample was peripheral blood, taken in a trial of Ad26.COV2.S vaccine versus placebo. CDR3 DNA: TGTGCCAGCAGTGAAGGGAGGGGGACCGGGGAGCTGTTTTTT. This encodes CASSEGRGTGELFF.